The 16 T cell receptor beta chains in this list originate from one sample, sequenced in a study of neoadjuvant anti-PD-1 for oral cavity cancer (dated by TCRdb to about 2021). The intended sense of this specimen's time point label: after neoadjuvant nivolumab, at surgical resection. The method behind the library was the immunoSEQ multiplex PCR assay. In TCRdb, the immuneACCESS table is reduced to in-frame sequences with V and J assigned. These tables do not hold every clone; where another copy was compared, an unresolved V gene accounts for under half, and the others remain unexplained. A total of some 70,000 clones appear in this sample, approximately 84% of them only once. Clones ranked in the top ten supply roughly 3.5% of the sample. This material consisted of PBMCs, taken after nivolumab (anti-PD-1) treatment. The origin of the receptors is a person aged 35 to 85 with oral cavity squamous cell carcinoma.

CDR3 sequence: CASSLMGESTEAFF. For the CDR3, the DNA is TGTGCCAGCAGCTTAATGGGGGAGAGCACTGAAGCTTTCTTT. The rearrangement joins TRBV7-9 to TRBJ1-1; perhaps TRBD1 as D (5 bases). The V end was cut by 2 bases, the J end by 4 bases, with 11 bases between. This CDR3 is 14 amino acids long. Germline loops: CDR1 SEHNR, CDR2 FQNEAQ (reference sequence).

CDR3 nucleotide sequence: TGTGCCAGCAGCTTTACGGTGGACTCGCGGATGGGTGAGCAGTTCTTC. Translated: CASSFTVDSRMGEQFF. The V call is TRBV11-2, the J call TRBJ2-1, with D possibly matching TRBD2 (5 bases). Per the germline V gene, CDR1 is SGHAT and CDR2 is FQNNGV. V was cut by 3 bases and J by 9 bases, with 21 bases left in between. This CDR3 has 16 residues.

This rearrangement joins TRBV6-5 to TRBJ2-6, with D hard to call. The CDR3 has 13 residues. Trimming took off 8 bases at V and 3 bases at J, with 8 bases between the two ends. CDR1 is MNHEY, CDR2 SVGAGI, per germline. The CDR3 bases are TGTGCCAGCGGCCAAGGTGGGGCCAACGTCCTGACTTTC. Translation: CASGQGGANVLTF.

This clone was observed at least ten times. The CDR3 reads CATYSQPGADVQYF. The CDR3 coding sequence is TGTGCCACCTATTCCCAACCGGGGGCGGATGTGCAGTACTTC. This chain connects TRBV19 to TRBJ2-7, with D perhaps assigned TRBD1 or TRBD2 (6 bases each). Trimming shortened V by 10 bases and J by 9 bases, and 25 bases separated the two germline ends. This CDR3 has 14 amino acids. In germline, CDR1 is LNHDA, CDR2 SQIVND (reference sequence).

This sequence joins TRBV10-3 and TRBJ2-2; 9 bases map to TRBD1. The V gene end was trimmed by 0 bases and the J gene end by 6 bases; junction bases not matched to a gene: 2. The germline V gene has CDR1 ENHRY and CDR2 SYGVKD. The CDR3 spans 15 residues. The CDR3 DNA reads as TGTGCCATCAGTGAGTCGGGACAGGGCCCCGGGGAGCTGTTTTTT. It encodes CAISESGQGPGELFF.

The CDR3 nucleotides are TGTGCCAGCGGCGAGGTGGGGGAGACCCAGTACTTC. The encoded protein is CASGEVGETQYF. The chain carries TRBV6-5 and TRBJ2-5; D ambiguous. V was cut by 8 bases and J by 5 bases, with 12 bases left in between. Germline V gene sequence: CDR1 MNHEY, CDR2 SVGAGI. The CDR3 has 12 amino acids.

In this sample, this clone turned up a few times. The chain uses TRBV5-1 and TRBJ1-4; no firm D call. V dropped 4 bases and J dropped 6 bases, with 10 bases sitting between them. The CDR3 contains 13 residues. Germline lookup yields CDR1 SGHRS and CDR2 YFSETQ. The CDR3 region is CASSQDNDEKLFF. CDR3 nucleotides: TGCGCCAGCAGCCAGGATAATGATGAAAAACTGTTTTTT.

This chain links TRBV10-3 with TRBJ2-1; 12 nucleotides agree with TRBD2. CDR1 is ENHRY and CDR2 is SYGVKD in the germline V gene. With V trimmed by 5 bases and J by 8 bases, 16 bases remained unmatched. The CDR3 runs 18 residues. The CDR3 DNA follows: TGTGCCATCAGTTCAAAACTACCGACTAGCGGGAGTGGTGATGAGCAGTTCTTC. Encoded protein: CAISSKLPTSGSGDEQFF.

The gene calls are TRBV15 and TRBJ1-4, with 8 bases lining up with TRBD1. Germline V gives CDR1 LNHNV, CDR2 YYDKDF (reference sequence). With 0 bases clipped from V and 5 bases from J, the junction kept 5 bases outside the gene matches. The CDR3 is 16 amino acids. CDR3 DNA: TGTGCCACCAGCAGAGATCCGGGACAGGCAAATGAAAAACTGTTTTTT. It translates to CATSRDPGQANEKLFF.

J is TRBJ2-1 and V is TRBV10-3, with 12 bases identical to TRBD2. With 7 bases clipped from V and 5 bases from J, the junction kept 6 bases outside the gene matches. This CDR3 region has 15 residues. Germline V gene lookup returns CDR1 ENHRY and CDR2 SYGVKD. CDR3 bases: TGTGCCATCACCTCTGGACTAGCGGGGAACAATGAGCAGTTCTTC. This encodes CAITSGLAGNNEQFF.

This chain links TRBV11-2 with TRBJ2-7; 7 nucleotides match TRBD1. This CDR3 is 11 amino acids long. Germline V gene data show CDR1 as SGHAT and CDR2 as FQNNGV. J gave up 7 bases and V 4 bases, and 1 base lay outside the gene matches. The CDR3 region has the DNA TGTGCCAGCAGCTCGGACAGGGAGCAGTACTTC. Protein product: CASSSDREQYF.

The CDR3 region has the DNA TGTGCCAGCAGTCTCTGGGACAGCCAGAACACCGGGGAGCTGTTTTTT. It specifies CASSLWDSQNTGELFF. J is TRBJ2-2 and V is TRBV28; TRBD1 agrees at 7 bases. The CDR3 covers 16 residues. Germline CDR1 is MDHEN and CDR2 is SYDVKM. V gave up 5 bases and J gave up 1 base; unmatched junction bases: 7.

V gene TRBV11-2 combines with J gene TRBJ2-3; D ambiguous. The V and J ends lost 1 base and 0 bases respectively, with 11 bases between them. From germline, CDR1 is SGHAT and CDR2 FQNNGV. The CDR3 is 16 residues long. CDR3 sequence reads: CASSLVVPTSTDTQYF. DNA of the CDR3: TGTGCCAGCAGCTTAGTCGTACCTACTAGCACAGATACGCAGTATTTT.

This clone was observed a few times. The DNA of the CDR3 is TGTGCCAGTAGCCCATGGGGGGGACAAGAGACCCAGTACTTC. Protein sequence: CASSPWGGQETQYF. The chain recombines TRBV19 with TRBJ2-5; 7 positions agree with TRBD2. The CDR3 is made up of 14 amino acids. The germline CDR1 and CDR2 sequences are LNHDA and SQIVND (reference sequence). V shed 6 bases and J 2 bases; nucleotides not matched to a gene: 6.

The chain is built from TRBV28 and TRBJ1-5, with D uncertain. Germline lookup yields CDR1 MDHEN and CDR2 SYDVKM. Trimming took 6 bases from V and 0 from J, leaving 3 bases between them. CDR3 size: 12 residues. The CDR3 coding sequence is TGTGCCAGCAGAAATAGCAATCAGCCCCAGCATTTT. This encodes CASRNSNQPQHF.

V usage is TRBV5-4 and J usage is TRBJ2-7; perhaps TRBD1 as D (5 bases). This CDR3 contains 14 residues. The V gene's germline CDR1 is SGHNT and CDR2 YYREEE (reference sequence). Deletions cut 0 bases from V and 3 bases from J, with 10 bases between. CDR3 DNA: TGTGCCAGCAGCTTGGGGGCAGGGAACTACGAGCAGTACTTC. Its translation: CASSLGAGNYEQYF.